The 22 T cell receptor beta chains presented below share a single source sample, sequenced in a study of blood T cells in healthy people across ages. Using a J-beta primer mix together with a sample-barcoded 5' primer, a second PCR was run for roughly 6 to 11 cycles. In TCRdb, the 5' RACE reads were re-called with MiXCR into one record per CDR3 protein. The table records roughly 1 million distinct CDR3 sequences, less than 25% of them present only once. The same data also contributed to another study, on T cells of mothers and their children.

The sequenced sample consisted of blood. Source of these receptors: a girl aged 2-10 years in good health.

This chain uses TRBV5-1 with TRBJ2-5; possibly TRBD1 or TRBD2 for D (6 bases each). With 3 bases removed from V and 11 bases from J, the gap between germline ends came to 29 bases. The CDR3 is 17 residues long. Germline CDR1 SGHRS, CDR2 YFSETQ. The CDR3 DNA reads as TGCGCCAGCAGCTGGGGAGACAGGACGGCGACTAGTGAGGTGCAGTACTTC. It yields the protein CASSWGDRTATSEVQYF.

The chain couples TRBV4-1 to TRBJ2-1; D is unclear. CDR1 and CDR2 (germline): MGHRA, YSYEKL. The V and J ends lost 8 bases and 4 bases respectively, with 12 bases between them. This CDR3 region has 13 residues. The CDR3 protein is CASARPGYNEQFF. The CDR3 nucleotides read TGCGCCAGCGCTCGGCCCGGGTACAATGAGCAGTTCTTC.

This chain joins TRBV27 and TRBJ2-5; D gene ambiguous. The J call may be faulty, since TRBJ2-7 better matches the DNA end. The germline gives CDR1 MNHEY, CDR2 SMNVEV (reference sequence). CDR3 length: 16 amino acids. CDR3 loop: CASSAPNSMSRGEQYF. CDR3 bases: TGTGCCAGCAGTGCCCCGAACTCGATGAGTCGTGGCGAGCAGTACTTC.

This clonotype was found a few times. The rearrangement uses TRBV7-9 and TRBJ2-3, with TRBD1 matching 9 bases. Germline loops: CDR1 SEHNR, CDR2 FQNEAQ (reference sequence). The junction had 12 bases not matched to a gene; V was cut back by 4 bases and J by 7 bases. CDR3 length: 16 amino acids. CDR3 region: CASSWTGDAPSYTQYF. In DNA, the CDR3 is TGTGCCAGCAGCTGGACAGGGGACGCTCCTTCCTATACGCAGTATTTT.

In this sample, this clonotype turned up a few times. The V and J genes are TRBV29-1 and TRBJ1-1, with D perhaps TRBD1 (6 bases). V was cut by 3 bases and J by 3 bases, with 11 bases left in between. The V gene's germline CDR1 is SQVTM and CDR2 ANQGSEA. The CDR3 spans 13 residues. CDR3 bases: TGCAGCGTTGATAGGGGGATCGACACTGAAGCTTTCTTT. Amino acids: CSVDRGIDTEAFF.

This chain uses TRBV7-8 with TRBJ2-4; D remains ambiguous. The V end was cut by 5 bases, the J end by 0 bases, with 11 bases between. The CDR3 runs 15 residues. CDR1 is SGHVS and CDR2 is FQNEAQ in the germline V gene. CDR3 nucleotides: TGTGCCAGCAGCCCACGAGAACAAGCCAAAAACATTCAGTACTTC. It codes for CASSPREQAKNIQYF.

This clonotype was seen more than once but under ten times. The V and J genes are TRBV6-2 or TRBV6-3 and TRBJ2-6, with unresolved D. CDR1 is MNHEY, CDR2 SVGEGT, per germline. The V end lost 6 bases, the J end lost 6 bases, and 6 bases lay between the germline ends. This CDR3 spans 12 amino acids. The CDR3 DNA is TGTGCCAGCAGACCTGTGGCCAACGTCCTGACTTTC. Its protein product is CASRPVANVLTF.

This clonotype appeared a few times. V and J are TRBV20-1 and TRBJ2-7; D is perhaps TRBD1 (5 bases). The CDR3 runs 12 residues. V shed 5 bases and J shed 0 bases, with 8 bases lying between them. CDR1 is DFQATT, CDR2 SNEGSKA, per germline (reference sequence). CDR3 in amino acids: CSAQTDSYEQYF. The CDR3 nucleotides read TGCAGTGCTCAGACAGACTCCTACGAGCAGTACTTC.

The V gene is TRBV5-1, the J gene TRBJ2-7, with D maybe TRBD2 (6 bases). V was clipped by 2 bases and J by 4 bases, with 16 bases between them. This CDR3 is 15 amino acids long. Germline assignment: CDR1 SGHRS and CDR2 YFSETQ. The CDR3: CASSLNSGLLYEQYF. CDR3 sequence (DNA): TGCGCCAGCAGCTTAAATTCGGGACTCCTGTACGAGCAGTACTTC. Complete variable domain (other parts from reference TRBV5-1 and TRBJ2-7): KAGVTQTPRYLIKTRGQQVTLSCSPISGHRSVSWYQQTPGQGLQFLFEYFSETQRNKGNFPGRFSGRQFSNSRSEMNVSTLELGDSALYLCASSLNSGLLYEQYFGPGTRLTVT.

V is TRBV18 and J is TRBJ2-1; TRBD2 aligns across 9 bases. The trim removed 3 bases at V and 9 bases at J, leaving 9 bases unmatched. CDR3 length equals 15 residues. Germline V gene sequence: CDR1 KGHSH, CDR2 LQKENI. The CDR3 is CASSPERGDVPEQFF. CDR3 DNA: TGTGCCAGCTCACCCGAGCGGGGGGACGTTCCTGAGCAGTTCTTC.

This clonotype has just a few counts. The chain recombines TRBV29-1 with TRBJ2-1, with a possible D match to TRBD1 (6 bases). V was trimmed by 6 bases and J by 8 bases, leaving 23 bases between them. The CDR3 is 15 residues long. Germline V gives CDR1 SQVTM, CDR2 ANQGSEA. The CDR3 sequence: CSVVPWARGAHEQFF. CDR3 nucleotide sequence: TGCAGCGTGGTACCTTGGGCCAGGGGAGCCCATGAGCAGTTCTTC.

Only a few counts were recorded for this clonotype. DNA for the CDR3: TGCAGTGCTGGGGGGGGCGAAAAACTGTTTTTT. Translation gives CSAGGGEKLFF. The chain combines TRBV20-1 with TRBJ1-4; D possibly corresponds to TRBD1 (6 bases). Germline CDR1 DFQATT, CDR2 SNEGSKA (reference sequence). Trimming shortened V by 5 bases and J by 8 bases, and 9 bases separated the two germline ends. The CDR3 is made up of 11 amino acids.

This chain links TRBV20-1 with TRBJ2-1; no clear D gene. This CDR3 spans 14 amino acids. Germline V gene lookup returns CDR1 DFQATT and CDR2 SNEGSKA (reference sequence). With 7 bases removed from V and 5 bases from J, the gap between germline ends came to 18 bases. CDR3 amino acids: CSVETWRSDNEQFF. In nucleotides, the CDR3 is TGCAGTGTCGAGACCTGGCGGTCAGACAATGAGCAGTTCTTC.

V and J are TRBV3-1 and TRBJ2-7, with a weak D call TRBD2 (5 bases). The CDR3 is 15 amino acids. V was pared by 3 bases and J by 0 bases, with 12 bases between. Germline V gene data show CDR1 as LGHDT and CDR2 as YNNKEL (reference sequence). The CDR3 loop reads CASSHRRDSSYEQYF. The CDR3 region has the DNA TGTGCCAGCAGCCACCGCCGGGATAGCTCCTACGAGCAGTACTTC.

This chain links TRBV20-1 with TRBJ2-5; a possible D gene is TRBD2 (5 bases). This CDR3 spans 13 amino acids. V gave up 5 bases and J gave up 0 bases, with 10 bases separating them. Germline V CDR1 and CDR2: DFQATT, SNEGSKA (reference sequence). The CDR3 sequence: CSARGRDQETQYF. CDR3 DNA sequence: TGCAGTGCTCGCGGGCGGGACCAAGAGACCCAGTACTTC.

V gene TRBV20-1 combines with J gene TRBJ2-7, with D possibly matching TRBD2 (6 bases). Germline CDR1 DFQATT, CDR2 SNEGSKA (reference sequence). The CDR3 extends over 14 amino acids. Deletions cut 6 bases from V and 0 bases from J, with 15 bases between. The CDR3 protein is CSAGTSWGSYEQYF. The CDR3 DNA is TGCAGTGCGGGGACTTCGTGGGGCTCCTACGAGCAGTACTTC.

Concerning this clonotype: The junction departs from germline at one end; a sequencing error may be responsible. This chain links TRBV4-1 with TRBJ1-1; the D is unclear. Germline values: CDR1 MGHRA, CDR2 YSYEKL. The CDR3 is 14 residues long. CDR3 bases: TGCGCCAGCAGCCAAGAGGAACTTTACACTGAAGCTTCCTTT. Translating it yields CASSQEELYTEASF.

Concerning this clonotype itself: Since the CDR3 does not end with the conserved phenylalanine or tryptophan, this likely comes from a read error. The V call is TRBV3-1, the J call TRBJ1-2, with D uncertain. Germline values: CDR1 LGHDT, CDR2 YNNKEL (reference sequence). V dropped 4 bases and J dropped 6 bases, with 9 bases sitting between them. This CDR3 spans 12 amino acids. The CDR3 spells CASSLGDNGYTL. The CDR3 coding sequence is TGTGCCAGCAGCCTCGGGGATAATGGCTACACCCTC.

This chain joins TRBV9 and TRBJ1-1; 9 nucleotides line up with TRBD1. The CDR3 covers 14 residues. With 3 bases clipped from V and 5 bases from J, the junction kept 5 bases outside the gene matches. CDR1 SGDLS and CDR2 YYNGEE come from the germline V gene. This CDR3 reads CASSADRGRTEAFF. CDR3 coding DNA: TGTGCCAGCAGCGCGGACAGGGGTAGGACTGAAGCTTTCTTT. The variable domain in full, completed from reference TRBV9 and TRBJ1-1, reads DSGVTQTPKHLITATGQRVTLRCSPRSGDLSVYWYQQSLDQGLQFLIQYYNGEERAKGNILERFSAQQFPDLHSELNLSSLELGDSALYFCASSADRGRTEAFFGQGTRLTVV.

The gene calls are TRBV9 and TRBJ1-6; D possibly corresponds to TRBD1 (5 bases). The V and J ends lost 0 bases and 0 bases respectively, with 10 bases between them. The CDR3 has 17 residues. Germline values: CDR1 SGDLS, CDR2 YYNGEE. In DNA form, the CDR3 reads TGTGCCAGCAGCGTAGAGGACAACGGCTCCTATAATTCACCCCTCCACTTT. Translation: CASSVEDNGSYNSPLHF.

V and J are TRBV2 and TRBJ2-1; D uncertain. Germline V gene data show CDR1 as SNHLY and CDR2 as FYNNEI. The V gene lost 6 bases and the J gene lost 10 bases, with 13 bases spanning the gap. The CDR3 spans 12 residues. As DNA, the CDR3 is TGTGCCAGCAGAGTAGAGTTGGGAGAGCAGTTCTTC. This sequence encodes CASRVELGEQFF.

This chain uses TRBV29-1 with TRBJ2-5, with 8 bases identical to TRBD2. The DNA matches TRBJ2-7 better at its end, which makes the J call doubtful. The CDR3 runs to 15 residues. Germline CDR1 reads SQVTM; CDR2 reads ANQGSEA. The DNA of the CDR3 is TGCAGCGTTGAATTAGCGGGGACCTTACCCTACGAGCAGTACTTC. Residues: CSVELAGTLPYEQYF.